These T cell receptor beta chains were read from a single sample in a study of blood T cells in healthy people across ages. One entry per CDR3 protein results from TCRdb running MiXCR on the 5' RACE reads. The sample lists approximately 1.5 million distinct CDR3 sequences; approximately 43% were seen once. Sequenced sample: blood. Receptors were obtained from a woman aged 18-35 years in good health. CDR3s include the opening cysteine and the closing phenylalanine or tryptophan. A D gene is named only where the DNA matches it firmly. Expanded clones get a size class; other rows say once, few or many, or leave the size out.

cdr3_aa v_call clone_size j_call d_call
CASRSGTENYGYTF TRBV5-1 . TRBJ1-2 .
CASSGTVNSPLHF TRBV5-1 few TRBJ1-6 .
CASSQDLTPRAFF TRBV4-3 few TRBJ1-1 .
CASSYDGILYGYTF TRBV6-6 . TRBJ1-2 .
CASSIAANQPQHF TRBV19 . TRBJ1-5 .
CASSPGQGFDEQFF TRBV18 . TRBJ2-1 TRBD1
CATGRRAGGYNEQYF TRBV24-1 . TRBJ2-7 TRBD2
CSVTREGDQPQHF TRBV29-1 many TRBJ1-5 .
CASSRLAGGLYQETQYF TRBV6-1 . TRBJ2-5 TRBD2
CSVEARARNTEAFF TRBV29-1 . TRBJ1-1 .
CASSPRQTGGQDTEAFF TRBV4-2 few TRBJ1-1 TRBD1
CASSLLRGLTGELFF TRBV4-2 many TRBJ2-2 TRBD1
CASSPGPDRSLAKNIQYF TRBV12-3/TRBV12-4 . TRBJ2-4 .
CSARDLLHEQFF TRBV20-1 . TRBJ2-1 .
CASSLVLRTGGETQYF TRBV7-2 . TRBJ2-5 TRBD2
CASSQTRAGGAFF TRBV14 . TRBJ1-1 .
CASSTPLNEQYF TRBV6-2/TRBV6-3 . TRBJ2-7 .
CASRGLNEKLFF TRBV12-3/TRBV12-4 . TRBJ1-4 .
CASSPPGHKANNEQFF TRBV7-2 . TRBJ2-1 .
CASTSWGSSYEQYF TRBV12-3/TRBV12-4 . TRBJ2-7 .
CASSVRLAGDSYEQYF TRBV9 . . TRBD2
CATIEGLTGRSDTQYF TRBV7-9 few TRBJ2-3 TRBD1
CASSALNEQFF TRBV7-9 many TRBJ2-1 .
CARSGSSYNEQFF TRBV10-3 . TRBJ2-1 TRBD2
CASSRRQGAHNSPPHF TRBV27 . TRBJ1-6 TRBD1
CASSVGTSGRADYEQYF TRBV9 . TRBJ2-7 TRBD2
CASSQDRVLPRPQHF TRBV4-3 . TRBJ1-5 .
CSVESLVGEATKNIQYF TRBV29-1 . TRBJ2-4 .
CASSFAPGNPVYEQYF TRBV6-2/TRBV6-3 . . .
CASSRYRFPGNTIYF TRBV7-2 . TRBJ1-3 .
CASSALTGISPPHF TRBV11-2 . TRBJ1-6 TRBD1
CASSSGTSGRASPYEQYF TRBV27 . . TRBD2
CASGLGGQLVTEAFF TRBV12-5 few TRBJ1-1 TRBD1
CASSGQATGELFF TRBV10-1 . TRBJ2-2 .
CASSCGQAEPGTSTDTQYF TRBV6-2/TRBV6-3 . TRBJ2-3 .
CASAGTSGDYSYNEQYF TRBV7-9 few . TRBD2
CASSTQRLAGVNPYEQYF TRBV13 . . TRBD2
CASSQIGTLSRNEQFF TRBV4-1 . TRBJ2-1 .